These 10 T cell receptor beta chains were sequenced from one sample in a study of early T cells in non-severe SARS-CoV-2 infection. MiXCR, run by TCRdb on the 5' RACE reads, gives a single entry per CDR3 protein. Among tens of thousands of distinct CDR3 sequences listed, 10% were seen once. Source material: whole blood. These receptors were taken from an adult who was a healthcare worker with PCR-confirmed SARS-CoV-2 infection or an uninfected control (not recorded which).

The chain combines TRBV28 with TRBJ1-2; possibly TRBD1 for D (5 bases). CDR1 MDHEN and CDR2 SYDVKM come from the germline V gene. V was clipped by 5 bases and J by 5 bases, with 18 bases between them. The CDR3 is 15 amino acids. CDR3 sequence: CASSTMGPAGYGYTF. The CDR3 DNA reads TGTGCCAGCAGTACAATGGGACCCGCCGGGTATGGCTACACCTTC.

This clonotype appeared many times. The rearrangement links TRBV2 to TRBJ2-3, with D unclear. V dropped 3 bases and J dropped 10 bases, with 5 bases sitting between them. CDR1 and CDR2 from the germline V gene are SNHLY and FYNNEI. This CDR3 is built from 10 residues. The CDR3 DNA reads TGTGCCAGCAGTGAGATTGCGCAGTATTTT. Translation gives CASSEIAQYF.

This clonotype occurred many times. This chain uses TRBV9 with TRBJ1-6; no definite D call. Trimming removed 1 base from V and 0 bases from J, with 8 bases in between. The CDR3 runs 16 residues. Germline V gene sequence: CDR1 SGDLS, CDR2 YYNGEE. As DNA, the CDR3 is TGTGCCAGCAGCGTACGTGAGAGCTCCTATAATTCACCCCTCCACTTT. This translates into CASSVRESSYNSPLHF.

This clonotype has more than one count but fewer than ten. The V and J genes are TRBV20-1 and TRBJ2-1; D is tentatively TRBD1 or TRBD2 (5 bases each). This CDR3 is 14 amino acids long. Trimming pared 5 bases from V and 2 bases from J, leaving 13 bases between. The germline CDR1 and CDR2 sequences are DFQATT and SNEGSKA (reference sequence). In nucleotides, the CDR3 is TGCAGTGCTGGGACCGGGACCACCTACAATGAGCAGTTCTTC. Amino acids: CSAGTGTTYNEQFF.

Concerning this clonotype itself: A read error may produce the germline difference seen at one junction end. The gene calls are TRBV7-9 and TRBJ1-4; no firm D call. Looked up from germline, CDR1 is SEHNR and CDR2 is FQNEAQ (reference sequence). CDR3 length: 16 residues. The CDR3, as DNA: TGTGCCAGCAGCGGGAGGATTACGGGATTCGGCGAAAAACTTTTTTTT. As protein: CASSGRITGFGEKLFF.

This clonotype was observed a handful of times. The chain employs TRBV9 and TRBJ1-6; D remains unclear. The germline gives CDR1 SGDLS, CDR2 YYNGEE. With 3 bases removed from V and 10 bases from J, the gap between germline ends came to 5 bases. The CDR3 is 11 residues long. CDR3 DNA: TGTGCCAGCAGCGAACCATCACCCCTCCACTTT. This codes for CASSEPSPLHF.

The chain is built from TRBV29-1 and TRBJ2-2; a possible D gene is TRBD2 (6 bases). CDR3 length: 13 amino acids. The V gene lost 3 bases and the J gene lost 5 bases, with 10 bases spanning the gap. The germline CDR1 and CDR2 sequences are SQVTM and ANQGSEA. The CDR3 bases are TGCAGCGTTGAGTCTAGCGTTACCGGGGAGCTGTTTTTT. Translating it yields CSVESSVTGELFF.

The table lists this clonotype with many counts. V and J are TRBV24-1 and TRBJ2-1; D possibly corresponds to TRBD2 (5 bases). The germline V and J ends were trimmed by 6 bases and 4 bases, with 6 bases remaining between them. The CDR3 runs to 12 residues. Looked up from germline, CDR1 is KGHDR and CDR2 is SFDVKD. Written as DNA, the CDR3 is TGTGCCACCAGTCCGGGGTACAATGAGCAGTTCTTC. Protein product: CATSPGYNEQFF.

This clonotype occurred many times. The V and J genes are TRBV5-1 and TRBJ2-1; TRBD2 is a possible D gene (5 bases). The CDR3 runs to 17 residues. V was trimmed by 2 bases and J by 0 bases, leaving 15 bases between them. CDR1 and CDR2 (germline): SGHRS, YFSETQ. The CDR3: CASSFAGSVSSYNEQFF. DNA for the CDR3: TGCGCCAGCAGCTTTGCGGGTAGCGTAAGCTCCTACAATGAGCAGTTCTTC. Full variable domain (rest looked up from reference TRBV5-1 and TRBJ2-1): KAGVTQTPRYLIKTRGQQVTLSCSPISGHRSVSWYQQTPGQGLQFLFEYFSETQRNKGNFPGRFSGRQFSNSRSEMNVSTLELGDSALYLCASSFAGSVSSYNEQFFGPGTRLTVL.

This clonotype appeared a few times. CDR3 protein: CASSNSVQETQYF. The CDR3 DNA reads TGTGCCAGTAGTAATAGCGTGCAAGAGACCCAGTACTTC. V usage is TRBV19 and J usage is TRBJ2-5, with a possible D match to TRBD2 (5 bases). There are 13 residues in the CDR3. Germline V gives CDR1 LNHDA, CDR2 SQIVND (reference sequence). Trimming removed 4 bases at V and 2 bases at J, with 8 bases between.